This TCR beta chain was sequenced for a study of CD8+CD57+ T cells in acquired aplastic anemia. About the study: The mean DNA yield obtained from sorted CD4+ and CD8+ cells came to roughly 3.4 ug.

Deletions cut 5 bases from V and 0 bases from J, with 14 bases between. Germline V CDR1 and CDR2: DFQATT, SNEGSKA (reference sequence). This CDR3 region has 14 residues. Concerning this clonotype: No antigen is known for it.

Using genomic DNA as the template, TCR beta VDJ and CDR3 profiling was carried out. TCRdb itself ran the reads through MiXCR, one entry per CDR3 protein. The sample shows roughly 80,000 distinct CDR3 sequences, 55% to 75% of them seen only once. Patients selected for sequencing had displayed CD8+CD57+ cell expansion by flow cytometry. All participating patients were living with severe acquired aplastic anemia. Patients were therapy-naive when their blood was sampled. Study-level points and caveats: Between the patient and control groups, CD8+ Simpson's diversity did not differ significantly.

This chain uses TRBV20-1 with TRBJ2-7, with D uncertain. The TCR was taken from a human donor with aplastic anemia. Material for sequencing was sorted CD4+, CD8+, or CD8+CD57+ T cells (not recorded which) from PBMCs. The CDR3 DNA reads as TGCAGTGCTGAAGACTTATCTAGCTCCTACGAGCAGTACTTC. The encoded protein is CSAEDLSSSYEQYF.